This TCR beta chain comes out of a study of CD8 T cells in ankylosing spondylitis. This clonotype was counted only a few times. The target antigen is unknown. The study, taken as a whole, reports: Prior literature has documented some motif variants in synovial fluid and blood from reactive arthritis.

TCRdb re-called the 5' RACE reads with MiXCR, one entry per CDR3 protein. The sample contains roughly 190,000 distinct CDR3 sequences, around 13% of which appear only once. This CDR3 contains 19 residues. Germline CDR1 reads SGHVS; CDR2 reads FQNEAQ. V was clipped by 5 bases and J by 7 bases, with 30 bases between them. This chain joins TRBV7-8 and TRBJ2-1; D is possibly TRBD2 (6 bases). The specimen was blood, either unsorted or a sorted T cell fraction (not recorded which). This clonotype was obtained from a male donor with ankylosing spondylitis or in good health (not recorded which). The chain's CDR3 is CASSQYGRSGGEAKNEQFF. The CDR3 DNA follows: TGTGCCAGCAGCCAATACGGCCGGAGCGGAGGGGAGGCCAAGAATGAGCAGTTCTTC.